Sequencing of this TCR beta chain was carried out in a study of technical replicates of blood from several donors. TCRdb's table, derived via immunoSEQ multiplex PCR, lists solely in-frame clones and lacks some. Of about 88,000 clones in the sample, just under 95% are singletons; the top ten hold about 0.26%. CDR1 is MNHEY and CDR2 is SMNVEV in the germline V gene (reference sequence). The CDR3 length is 13 residues. V lost 5 bases and J lost 7, with 12 bases in between. This TCR was sampled from a human donor in good health. This sequence joins TRBV27 and TRBJ1-5, with a tentative D call TRBD1 (6 bases). The material sequenced was T cells isolated from PBMCs. As DNA, the CDR3 is TGTGCCAGCAGTATACAGGGTCGGCAGCCCCAGCATTTT. As protein: CASSIQGRQPQHF.